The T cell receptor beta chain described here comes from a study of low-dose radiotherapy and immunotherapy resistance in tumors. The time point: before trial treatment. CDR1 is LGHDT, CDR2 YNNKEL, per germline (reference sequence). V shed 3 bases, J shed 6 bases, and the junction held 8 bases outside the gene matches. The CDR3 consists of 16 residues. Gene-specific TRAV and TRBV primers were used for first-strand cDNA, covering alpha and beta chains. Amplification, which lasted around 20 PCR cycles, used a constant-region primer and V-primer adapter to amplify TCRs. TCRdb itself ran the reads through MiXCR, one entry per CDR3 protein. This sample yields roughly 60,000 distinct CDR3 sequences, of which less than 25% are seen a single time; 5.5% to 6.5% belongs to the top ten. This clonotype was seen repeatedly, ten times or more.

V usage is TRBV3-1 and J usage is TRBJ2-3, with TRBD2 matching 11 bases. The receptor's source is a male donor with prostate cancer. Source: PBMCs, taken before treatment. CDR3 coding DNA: TGTGCCAGCAGCCAGATCACTAGCGGGAGTTCGGATACGCAGTATTTT. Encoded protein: CASSQITSGSSDTQYF.